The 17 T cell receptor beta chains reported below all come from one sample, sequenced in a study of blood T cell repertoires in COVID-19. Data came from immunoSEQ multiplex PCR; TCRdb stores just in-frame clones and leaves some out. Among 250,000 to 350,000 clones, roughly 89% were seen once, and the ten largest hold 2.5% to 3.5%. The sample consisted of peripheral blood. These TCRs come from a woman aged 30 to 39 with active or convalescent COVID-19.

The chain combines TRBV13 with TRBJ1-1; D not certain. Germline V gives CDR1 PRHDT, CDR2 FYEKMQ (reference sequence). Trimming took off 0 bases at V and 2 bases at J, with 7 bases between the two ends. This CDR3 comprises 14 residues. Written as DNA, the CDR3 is TGTGCCAGCAGCTTAGGGCGGACTAACACTGAAGCTTTCTTT. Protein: CASSLGRTNTEAFF. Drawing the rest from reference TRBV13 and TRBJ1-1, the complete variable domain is AAGVIQSPRHLIKEKRETATLKCYPIPRHDTVYWYQQGPGQDPQFLISFYEKMQSDKGSIPDRFSAQQFSDYHSELNMSSLELGDSALYFCASSLGRTNTEAFFGQGTRLTVV.

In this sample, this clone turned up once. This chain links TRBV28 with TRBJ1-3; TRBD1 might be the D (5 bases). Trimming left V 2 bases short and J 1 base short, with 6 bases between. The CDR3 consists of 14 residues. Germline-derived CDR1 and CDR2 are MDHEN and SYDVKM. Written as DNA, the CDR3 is TGTGCCAGCAGTTTACAGGGATCTGGAAACACCATATATTTT. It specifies CASSLQGSGNTIYF. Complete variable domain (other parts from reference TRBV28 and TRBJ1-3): DVKVTQSSRYLVKRTGEKVFLECVQDMDHENMFWYRQDPGLGLRLIYFSYDVKMKEKGDIPEGYSVSREKKERFSLILESASTNQTSMYLCASSLQGSGNTIYFGEGSWLTVV.

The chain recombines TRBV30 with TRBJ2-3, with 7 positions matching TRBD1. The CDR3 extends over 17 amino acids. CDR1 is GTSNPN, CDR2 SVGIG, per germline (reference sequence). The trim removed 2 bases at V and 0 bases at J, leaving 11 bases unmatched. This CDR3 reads CAWSRDSALFSTDTQYF. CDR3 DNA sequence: TGTGCCTGGAGTCGGGACAGTGCTCTTTTTAGCACAGATACGCAGTATTTT.

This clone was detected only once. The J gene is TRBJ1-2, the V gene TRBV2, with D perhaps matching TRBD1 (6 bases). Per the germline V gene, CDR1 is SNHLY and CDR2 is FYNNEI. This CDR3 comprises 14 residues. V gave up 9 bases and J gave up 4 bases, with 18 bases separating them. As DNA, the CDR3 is TGTGCCAGAAAGGGGGGGTATGACGGCTATGGCTACACCTTC. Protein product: CARKGGYDGYGYTF.

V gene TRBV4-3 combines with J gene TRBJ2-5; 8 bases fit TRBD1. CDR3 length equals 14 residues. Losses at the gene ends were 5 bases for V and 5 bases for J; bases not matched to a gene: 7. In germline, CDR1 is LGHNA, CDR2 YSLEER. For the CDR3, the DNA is TGCGCCAGCAGCGCGGGTCACAGGGGGGAGACCCAGTACTTC. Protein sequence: CASSAGHRGETQYF.

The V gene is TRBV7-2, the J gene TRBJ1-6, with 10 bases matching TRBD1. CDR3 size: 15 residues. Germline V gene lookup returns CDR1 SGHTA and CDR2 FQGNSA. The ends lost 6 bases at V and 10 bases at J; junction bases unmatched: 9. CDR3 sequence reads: CASRSGQGRGSPLHF. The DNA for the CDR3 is TGTGCCAGCAGATCGGGACAGGGGAGGGGCTCACCCCTCCACTTT.

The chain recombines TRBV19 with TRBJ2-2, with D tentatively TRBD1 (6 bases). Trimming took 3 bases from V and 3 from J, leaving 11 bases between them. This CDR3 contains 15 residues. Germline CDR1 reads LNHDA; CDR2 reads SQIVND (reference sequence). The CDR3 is CASSIGQGYTGELFF. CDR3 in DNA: TGTGCCAGTAGTATCGGGCAGGGGTACACCGGGGAGCTGTTTTTT.

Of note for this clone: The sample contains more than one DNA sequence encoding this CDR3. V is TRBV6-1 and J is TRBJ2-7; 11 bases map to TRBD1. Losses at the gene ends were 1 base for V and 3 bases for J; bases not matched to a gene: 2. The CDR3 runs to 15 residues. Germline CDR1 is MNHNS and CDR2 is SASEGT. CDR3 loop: CASSEEGTGGYEQYF. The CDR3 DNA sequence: TGTGCCAGCAGTGAAGAGGGGACAGGGGGCTACGAGCAGTACTTC.

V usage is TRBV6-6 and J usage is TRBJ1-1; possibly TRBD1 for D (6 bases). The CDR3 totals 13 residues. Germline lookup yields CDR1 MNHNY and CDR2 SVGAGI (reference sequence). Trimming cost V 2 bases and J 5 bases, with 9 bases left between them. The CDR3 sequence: CASSYAGETEAFF. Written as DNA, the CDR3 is TGTGCCAGCAGTTACGCAGGGGAGACTGAAGCTTTCTTT.

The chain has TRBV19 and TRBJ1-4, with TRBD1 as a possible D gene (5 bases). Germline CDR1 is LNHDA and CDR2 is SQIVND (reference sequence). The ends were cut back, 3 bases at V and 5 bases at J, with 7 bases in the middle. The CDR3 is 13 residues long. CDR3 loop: CASSIRQNEKLFF. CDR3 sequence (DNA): TGTGCCAGTAGTATTCGACAGAATGAAAAACTGTTTTTT.

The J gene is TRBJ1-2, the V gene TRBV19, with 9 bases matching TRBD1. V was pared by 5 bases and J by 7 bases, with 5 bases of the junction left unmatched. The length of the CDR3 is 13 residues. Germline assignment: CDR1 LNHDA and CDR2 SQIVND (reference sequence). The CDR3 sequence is CASSENRGPGYTF. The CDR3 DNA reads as TGTGCCAGTAGTGAAAACAGGGGGCCTGGCTACACCTTC.

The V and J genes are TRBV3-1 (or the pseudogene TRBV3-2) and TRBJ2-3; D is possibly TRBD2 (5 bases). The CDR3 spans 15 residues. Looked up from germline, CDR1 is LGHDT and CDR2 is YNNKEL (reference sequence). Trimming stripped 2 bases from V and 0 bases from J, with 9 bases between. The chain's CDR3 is CASSQRRLSTDTQYF. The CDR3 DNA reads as TGTGCCAGCAGCCAACGGCGACTAAGCACAGATACGCAGTATTTT.

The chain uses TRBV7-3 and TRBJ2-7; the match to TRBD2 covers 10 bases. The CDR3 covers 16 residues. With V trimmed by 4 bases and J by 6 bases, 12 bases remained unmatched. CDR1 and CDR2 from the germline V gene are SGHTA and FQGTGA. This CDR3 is CASSSAAAGGLGEQYF. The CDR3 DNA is TGTGCCAGCAGCTCCGCGGCAGCGGGGGGGCTGGGCGAGCAGTACTTC. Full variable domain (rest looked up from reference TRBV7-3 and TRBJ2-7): GAGVSQTPSNKVTEKGKYVELRCDPISGHTALYWYRQSLGQGPEFLIYFQGTGAADDSGLPNDRFFAVRPEGSVSTLKIQRTERGDSAVYLCASSSAAAGGLGEQYFGPGTRLTVT.

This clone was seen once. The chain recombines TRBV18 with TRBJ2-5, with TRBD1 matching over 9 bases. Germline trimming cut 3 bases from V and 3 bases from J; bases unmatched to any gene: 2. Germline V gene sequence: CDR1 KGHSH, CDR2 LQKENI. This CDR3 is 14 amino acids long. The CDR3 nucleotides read TGTGCCAGCTCACCCAGGGACAGGGAAGAGACCCAGTACTTC. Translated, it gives CASSPRDREETQYF. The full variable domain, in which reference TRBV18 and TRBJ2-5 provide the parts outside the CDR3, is NAGVMQNPRHLVRRRGQEARLRCSPMKGHSHVYWYRQLPEEGLKFMVYLQKENIIDESGMPKERFSAEFPKEGPSILRIQQVVRGDSAAYFCASSPRDREETQYFGPGTRLLVL.

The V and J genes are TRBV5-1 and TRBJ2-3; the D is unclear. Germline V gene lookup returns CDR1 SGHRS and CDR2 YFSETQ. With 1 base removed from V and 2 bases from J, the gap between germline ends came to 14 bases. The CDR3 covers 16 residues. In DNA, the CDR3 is TGCGCCAGCAGCTTGCACACAGTCCGTAACACAGATACGCAGTATTTT. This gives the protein CASSLHTVRNTDTQYF.

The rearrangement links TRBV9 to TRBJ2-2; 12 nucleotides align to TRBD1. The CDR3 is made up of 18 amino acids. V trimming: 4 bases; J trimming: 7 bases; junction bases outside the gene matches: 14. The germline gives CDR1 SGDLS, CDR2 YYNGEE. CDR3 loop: CASSPHVGTGGMGGELFF. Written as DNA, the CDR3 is TGTGCCAGCAGCCCCCATGTTGGGACAGGGGGCATGGGCGGGGAGCTGTTTTTT. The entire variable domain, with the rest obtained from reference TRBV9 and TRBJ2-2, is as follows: DSGVTQTPKHLITATGQRVTLRCSPRSGDLSVYWYQQSLDQGLQFLIQYYNGEERAKGNILERFSAQQFPDLHSELNLSSLELGDSALYFCASSPHVGTGGMGGELFFGEGSRLTVL.

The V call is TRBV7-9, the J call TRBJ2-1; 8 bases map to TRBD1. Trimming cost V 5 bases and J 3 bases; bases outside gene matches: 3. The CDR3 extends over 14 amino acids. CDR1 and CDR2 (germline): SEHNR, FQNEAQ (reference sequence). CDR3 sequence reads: CASSPGQGYNEQFF. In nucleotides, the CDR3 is TGTGCCAGCAGCCCCGGACAGGGCTACAATGAGCAGTTCTTC.